The subject of this entry is one TCR beta chain. The record originates from a study of control samples from healthy donors and cancer patients. Generated by immunoSEQ multiplex PCR, the TCRdb table keeps only in-frame clones and is missing some. This sample yields some 150,000 clones, of which 91% are seen a single time; 6% to 9% belongs to the top ten. The CDR3 totals 14 residues. Source material: blood. The TCR was taken from a man younger than 35 in good health. The chain uses TRBV12-2 and TRBJ1-2; no DNA check was done on the table's D call, TRBD1. TRBV12-2 is given as a pseudogene. The CDR3 DNA is TGTGCAAGTCGCTTAGGGACAGGTGGCGATGGCTACACCTTC. Its protein is CASRLGTGGDGYTF.